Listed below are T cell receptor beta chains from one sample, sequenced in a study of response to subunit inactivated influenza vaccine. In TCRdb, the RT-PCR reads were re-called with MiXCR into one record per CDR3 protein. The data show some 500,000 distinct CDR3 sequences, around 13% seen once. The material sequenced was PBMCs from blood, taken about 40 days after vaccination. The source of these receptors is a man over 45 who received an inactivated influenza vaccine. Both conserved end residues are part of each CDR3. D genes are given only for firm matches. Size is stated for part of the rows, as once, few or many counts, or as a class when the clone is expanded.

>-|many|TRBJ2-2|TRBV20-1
TGCAGTGCTAGAGGGGACACCAACACCGGGGAGCTGTTTTTT
CSARGDTNTGELFF
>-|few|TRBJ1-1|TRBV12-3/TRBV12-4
TGTGCCAGCAGTCACCCGTTTAGAGTCAGGAGCATGAACACTGAAGCTTTCTTT
CASSHPFRVRSMNTEAFF
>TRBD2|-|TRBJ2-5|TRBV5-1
TGCGCCAGCAGCCCCGGGGGGGGCTCTGGGGGAGAGACCCAGTACTTC
CASSPGGGSGGETQYF
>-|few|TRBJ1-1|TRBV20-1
TGCAGTGCTAGAGAAGCTGGACCTCTTACTGAAGCTTTCTTT
CSAREAGPLTEAFF
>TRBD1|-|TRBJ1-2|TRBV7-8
TGTGCCAGCAGCCCATTATTAGGTTACAGGGGGCGTCACTATGGCTACACCTTC
CASSPLLGYRGRHYGYTF
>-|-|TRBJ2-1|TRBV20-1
TGCAGTGCTAGAGATCGGGCTAGCGTTGACTCCTACAATGAGCAGTTCTTC
CSARDRASVDSYNEQFF
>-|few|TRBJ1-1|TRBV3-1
TGTGCCAGCAGCCAAGAGGCGGTGAACACTGAAGCTTTCTTT
CASSQEAVNTEAFF
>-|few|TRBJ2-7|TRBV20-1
TGCAGTGCTAGAGCGTCACAGCGAAGCTCCTACGAGCAGTACTTC
CSARASQRSSYEQYF
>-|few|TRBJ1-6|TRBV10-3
TGTGCCATCAGTGGGCCTGGGGGGACGGGGAATTCTTCACCCCTCCACTTT
CAISGPGGTGNSSPLHF
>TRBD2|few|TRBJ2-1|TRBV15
TGTGCCACCAGCAGAGTGGGGGGACTAGCGGGGGGAAGCTCCTACAATGAGCAGTTCTTC
CATSRVGGLAGGSSYNEQFF
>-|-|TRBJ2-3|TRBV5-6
TGTGCCAGCAGATGGGGGGGCGCGGGCACAGATACGCAGTATTTT
CASRWGGAGTDTQYF
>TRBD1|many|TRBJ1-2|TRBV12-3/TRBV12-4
TGTGCCAGCAGTCTCGGGACAGGGGGAGTCTATGGCTACACCTTC
CASSLGTGGVYGYTF
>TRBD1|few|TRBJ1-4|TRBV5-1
TGCGCCAGCAGCACGACAGGGCGGCTCGGAAGTAATGAAAAACTGTTTTTT
CASSTTGRLGSNEKLFF
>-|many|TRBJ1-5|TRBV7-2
TGTGCCAGCAGCCTCCGTTCCCAGCCCCAGCATTTT
CASSLRSQPQHF
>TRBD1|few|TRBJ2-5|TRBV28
TGTGCCAGCAGTTTTAGGGGACAGAGCCAAGAGACCCAGTACTTC
CASSFRGQSQETQYF
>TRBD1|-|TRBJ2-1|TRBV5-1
TGCGCCAGCAGTTTTCAACAGGGGAATGAGCAGTTCTTC
CASSFQQGNEQFF
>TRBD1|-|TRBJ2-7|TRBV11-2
TGTGCCAGCAGCACCACAGGGGGCGCTTCCTACGAGCAGTACTTC
CASSTTGGASYEQYF
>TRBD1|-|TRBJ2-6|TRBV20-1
TGCAGTGCTAGTGCCCGGGACAGGGGCTCTGGGGCCAACGTCCTGACTTTC
CSASARDRGSGANVLTF
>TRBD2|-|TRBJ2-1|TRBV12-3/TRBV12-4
TGTGCCAGCAACCCTAGCGGAGGCCGGGACAATGAGCAGTTCTTC
CASNPSGGRDNEQFF
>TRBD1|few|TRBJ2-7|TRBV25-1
TGTGCCAGCAGTGAGACCGGGACAGGGAGCTCCTACGAGCAGTACTTC
CASSETGTGSSYEQYF
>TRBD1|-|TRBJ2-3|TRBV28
TGTGCCAGCAGTTACGCTGGACAGGGGACTAGCACAGATACGCAGTATTTT
CASSYAGQGTSTDTQYF
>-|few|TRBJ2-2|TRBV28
TGTGCCAGCAGTAAAGACCTAAAGGGCACCGGGGAGCTGTTTTTT
CASSKDLKGTGELFF
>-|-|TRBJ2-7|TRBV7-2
TGTGCCAGCAGCTTACGAAAACGGGGGTTGGACGAGCAGTACTTC
CASSLRKRGLDEQYF
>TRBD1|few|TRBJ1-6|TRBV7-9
TGTGCCAGCAGCTTAAATCAGGGGGTACCCCTCCACTTT
CASSLNQGVPLHF
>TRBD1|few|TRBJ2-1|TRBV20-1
TGCAGTGCTAGAGATTCGACAGGGGCTAGCTCCTACAATGAGCAGTTCTTC
CSARDSTGASSYNEQFF
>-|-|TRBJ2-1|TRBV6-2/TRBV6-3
TGTGCCAGCAGTTACTTGACGATGGGCAATGAGCAGTTCTTC
CASSYLTMGNEQFF
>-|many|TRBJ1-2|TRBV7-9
TGTGCCAGCAGCTTAGGGCAGGTCTATGGCTACACCTTC
CASSLGQVYGYTF
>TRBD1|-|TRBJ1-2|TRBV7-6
TGTGCCAGCAGCTCCCCGGGACAGGGGAGTGGTGGCTACACCTTC
CASSSPGQGSGGYTF
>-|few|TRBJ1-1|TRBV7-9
TGTGCCAGCAGCTCCCTGGGGGGAATCACTGAAGCTTTCTTT
CASSSLGGITEAFF
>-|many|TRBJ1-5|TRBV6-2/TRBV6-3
TGTGCCAGCAGTTGGGCTTACAATCAGCCCCAGCATTTT
CASSWAYNQPQHF
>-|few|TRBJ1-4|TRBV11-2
TGTGCCAGCAGCTTCAGGGGTGTAACTAATGAAAAACTGTTTTTT
CASSFRGVTNEKLFF
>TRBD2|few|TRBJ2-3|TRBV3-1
TGTGCCAGCAGCCAAGCCGGGCTAGCGGAGACCCATCCTAGCACAGATACGCAGTATTTT
CASSQAGLAETHPSTDTQYF
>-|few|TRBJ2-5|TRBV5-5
TGTGCCAGCAGCTTTTCAGGGGGGTACCAAGAGACCCAGTACTTC
CASSFSGGYQETQYF
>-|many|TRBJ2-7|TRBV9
TGTGCCAGCAGCGTAGGTGTAGGATACGAGCAGTACTTC
CASSVGVGYEQYF
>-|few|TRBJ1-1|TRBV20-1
TGCAGTGCTAGTTCCCCGGGGCGGACTGAAGCTTTCTTT
CSASSPGRTEAFF
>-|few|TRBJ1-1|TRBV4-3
TGCGCCAGCAGCCGTTTGGGGGAGACTGAAGCTTTCTTT
CASSRLGETEAFF
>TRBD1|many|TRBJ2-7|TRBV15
TGTGCCACCAGCAGCCGAGGGACAGTCTACGAGCAGTACTTC
CATSSRGTVYEQYF
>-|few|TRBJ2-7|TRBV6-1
TGTGCCAGCACTCCAATCGGACAGTCGGGCGAGCAGTACTTC
CASTPIGQSGEQYF
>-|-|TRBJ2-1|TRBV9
TGTGCCAGCAGCGCGGTGAATAAGAACAATGAGCAGTTCTTC
CASSAVNKNNEQFF
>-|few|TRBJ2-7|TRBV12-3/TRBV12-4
TGTGCCAGCACCCTAGGGGGGGTCTCCTACGAGCAGTACTTC
CASTLGGVSYEQYF
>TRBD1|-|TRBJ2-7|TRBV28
TGTGCCAGCAGTTTCAGCACAGGGGGCACCTACGAGCAGTACTTC
CASSFSTGGTYEQYF